This T cell receptor beta chain was recovered during a study of vaccination effects on CD4 cells after COVID-19. TCRdb keeps only in-frame clones here, not all; method: immunoSEQ multiplex PCR. The sample has 50,000 to 75,000 clones, roughly 76% seen once; the top ten hold about 2.5%. In this sample, this clone turned up once. The target antigen is unknown. From germline, CDR1 is MDHEN and CDR2 SYDVKM. The CDR3 covers 13 residues. V lost 6 bases, J lost 7 bases, and 8 bases stayed unmatched. Viral peptide pool expansion of antigen-specific CD4+ T cells preceded sequencing in the ViraFEST assay. Culture lasted 10 days before CD4+ T cell isolation.

This TCR was sampled from a human donor who received a COVID-19 vaccine. Specimen: CD4+ T cells from PBMCs cultured with HCoV-229E spike peptides, collected before COVID-19 vaccination. This chain uses TRBV28 with TRBJ1-2; 7 nucleotides align to TRBD1. The CDR3: CASSLTGYGGYTF. The CDR3, as DNA: TGTGCCAGCAGCCTGACAGGGTACGGTGGCTACACCTTC.